These T cell receptor beta chains were read from a single sample in a study of blood T cells in healthy people across ages. TCRdb recomputed calls from the 5' RACE reads with MiXCR, one row per CDR3 protein. There are over 950,000 distinct CDR3 sequences in the sample; just over 50% occur only once, and roughly 23% lies in the top ten. The sample comprised blood. These receptors were obtained from a woman aged 60 to 75 in good health. The CDR3 runs from the conserved cysteine through the conserved F or W. D genes are given only for firm matches. The size of a clone is reported for some rows only, either as once, few or many, or as a class for expanded clones.

clone_size j_call v_call d_call cdr3_aa cdr3_nt
many TRBJ1-2 TRBV29-1 NA CSVEAYLGGYTF TGCAGCGTTGAAGCGTACTTGGGAGGCTACACCTTC
NA TRBJ2-7 TRBV12-3/TRBV12-4 NA CASSIGPGGPYEQYF TGTGCCAGCAGTATAGGTCCCGGCGGACCCTACGAGCAGTACTTC
NA TRBJ2-1 TRBV6-1 NA CASSGDFSYNEQFF TGTGCCAGCAGTGGGGACTTCTCCTACAATGAGCAGTTCTTC
NA TRBJ2-7 TRBV5-1 TRBD1 CASSLGTGGAEQYF TGCGCCAGCAGCCTTGGGACAGGGGGCGCCGAGCAGTACTTC
few TRBJ2-3 TRBV7-2 TRBD2 CASSLLAGDPDTQYF TGTGCCAGCAGCTTACTAGCGGGAGATCCAGATACGCAGTATTTT
NA TRBJ2-5 TRBV7-2 TRBD1 CASSHGQGQGTQYF TGTGCCAGCAGCCACGGACAGGGCCAAGGGACCCAGTACTTC
NA TRBJ2-4 TRBV11-2 NA CASSLVTGLLFEQYF TGTGCCAGCAGCTTAGTGACAGGTCTCCTCTTTGAGCAGTACTTC
NA TRBJ1-5 TRBV12-3/TRBV12-4 NA CASSSGKGQPQHF TGTGCCAGCAGTTCGGGGAAGGGACAGCCCCAGCATTTT
few TRBJ2-7 TRBV27 TRBD2 CASCLREGSSYEQYF TGTGCCAGCTGCTTGCGGGAGGGTTCCTCCTACGAGCAGTACTTC
few TRBJ2-7 TRBV7-2 TRBD2 CASSLVWRWGGGNEQYF TGTGCCAGCAGCTTAGTGTGGAGGTGGGGGGGAGGAAACGAGCAGTACTTC
NA TRBJ2-4 TRBV19 TRBD2 CASSRESGRAGNIQYF TGTGCCAGTAGTAGAGAGAGCGGGAGGGCCGGGAACATTCAGTACTTC
NA TRBJ2-7 TRBV18 NA CASSPPNGKYEQYF TGTGCCAGCTCACCACCGAACGGCAAATACGAGCAGTACTTC
few TRBJ2-3 TRBV27 NA CASSKRKTDTQYF TGTGCCAGCAGTAAACGTAAGACAGATACGCAGTATTTT
NA TRBJ1-2 TRBV5-8 NA CASSLSSRTVNYGYTF TGTGCCAGCAGCTTGAGTTCGCGGACAGTCAACTATGGCTACACCTTC
NA TRBJ2-7 TRBV4-3 NA CASSLQVGEVYEQYF TGCGCCAGCAGCCTACAGGTGGGGGAGGTCTACGAGCAGTACTTC
NA TRBJ2-7 TRBV3-1 TRBD1 CASSHRGRSYEQYF TGTGCCAGCAGTCACAGGGGGCGATCGTACGAGCAGTACTTC
NA TRBJ2-7 TRBV5-5 TRBD1 CASSGVGQGTYEQYF TGTGCCAGCAGTGGAGTAGGACAGGGGACCTACGAGCAGTACTTC
NA TRBJ2-5 TRBV6-5 NA CASSYSLQIQETQYF TGTGCCAGCAGTTACTCGCTCCAGATTCAAGAGACCCAGTACTTC
NA TRBJ2-7 TRBV5-1 NA CASSRVGSYEQYF TGCGCCAGCAGCAGGGTGGGCTCCTACGAGCAGTACTTC
NA TRBJ2-3 TRBV20-1 TRBD2 CSALGLSGREGIFTDTQYF TGCAGTGCCCTCGGTCTCAGCGGGAGAGAGGGGATTTTCACAGATACGCAGTATTTT
NA TRBJ2-5 TRBV20-1 TRBD1 CSARPGQGKQETQYF TGCAGTGCTAGGCCGGGACAGGGAAAGCAAGAGACCCAGTACTTC
NA TRBJ1-5 TRBV20-1 NA CSARDRAFQPQHF TGCAGTGCTAGGGATAGGGCCTTTCAGCCCCAGCATTTT
few TRBJ2-7 TRBV12-3/TRBV12-4 TRBD2 CASSPLAGGVGEQYF TGTGCCAGCAGTCCATTAGCGGGAGGGGTTGGCGAGCAGTACTTC
NA TRBJ2-5 TRBV7-2 TRBD1 CASSSGQGVQKTQYF TGTGCCAGCAGCTCGGGACAGGGGGTTCAGAAGACCCAGTACTTC
NA TRBJ2-5 TRBV28 TRBD2 CASRTSGSLKTQYF TGTGCCAGCAGGACTAGCGGGTCTTTGAAGACCCAGTACTTC
NA TRBJ1-1 TRBV6-2/TRBV6-3 NA CASSLTVMNTEAFF TGTGCCAGCAGTTTGACAGTGATGAACACTGAAGCTTTCTTT
NA TRBJ2-1 TRBV6-1 NA CASALTISSYNEQFF TGTGCCAGCGCCTTGACTATCTCCTCCTACAATGAGCAGTTCTTC
NA TRBJ1-5 TRBV20-1 NA CSAALRGRVQPQHF TGCAGTGCTGCACTCCGGGGGCGCGTACAGCCCCAGCATTTT
NA TRBJ2-3 TRBV9 NA CASSVVQSDTQYF TGTGCCAGCAGCGTAGTACAGTCAGATACGCAGTATTTT
NA TRBJ2-2 TRBV3-1 TRBD1 CASSPRGTGGSGELFF TGTGCCAGCAGCCCAAGGGGGACAGGGGGCTCCGGGGAGCTGTTTTTT
few TRBJ2-7 TRBV4-1 NA CASSQFGDNSYEQYF TGCGCCAGCAGCCAATTCGGTGACAACTCCTACGAGCAGTACTTC
NA TRBJ2-5 TRBV6-4 NA CASSREDSGTQYF TGTGCCAGCAGCCGTGAGGACAGCGGGACCCAGTACTTC
few TRBJ2-7 TRBV4-2 NA CASSQGNSGAYEQYF TGTGCCAGCAGCCAAGGTAATAGCGGTGCCTACGAGCAGTACTTC
NA TRBJ1-1 TRBV20-1 TRBD1 CSGGQGLVKAFF TGCAGTGGAGGACAGGGTCTTGTGAAAGCTTTCTTT
NA TRBJ1-2 TRBV7-9 TRBD1 CASSLTGTDYGYTF TGTGCCAGCAGCTTAACCGGGACAGACTATGGCTACACCTTC
once TRBJ1-5 TRBV3-1 NA CASSQGGGGQPQHF TGTGCCAGCAGCCAAGGTGGGGGTGGACAGCCCCAGCATTTT
NA TRBJ1-6 TRBV6-6 NA CASSYSIRDSPLHF TGTGCCAGCAGTTACTCGATACGGGACTCACCCCTCCACTTT
NA TRBJ2-3 TRBV7-2 TRBD2 CASSSILAGGATDTQYF TGTGCCAGCAGCTCGATCTTAGCGGGAGGAGCCACAGATACGCAGTATTTT
NA TRBJ2-7 TRBV20-1 NA CSAAGDTYEQYF TGCAGTGCGGCGGGGGACACCTACGAGCAGTACTTC
few TRBJ2-1 TRBV29-1 NA CSGDTYNEQFF TGCAGCGGCGACACCTACAATGAGCAGTTCTTC
NA TRBJ2-5 TRBV21-1 NA CASSKRSTAQAQETQYF TGTGCCAGCAGCAAGCGGTCGACAGCCCAAGCCCAAGAGACCCAGTACTTC
few TRBJ2-5 TRBV27 NA CASRNNRDSEYF TGTGCCAGTAGAAACAACCGGGACTCTGAGTACTTC
many TRBJ2-7 TRBV10-3 TRBD1 CAISMDREPAEQYF TGTGCCATCAGTATGGACAGGGAGCCTGCCGAGCAGTACTTC
NA TRBJ2-7 TRBV7-2 NA CASSSTLQGEDYEQYF TGTGCCAGCAGCTCGACACTACAGGGCGAGGACTACGAGCAGTACTTC
NA TRBJ2-1 TRBV4-1 TRBD1 CASSHYPGQGRGSYNEQFF TGCGCCAGCAGCCATTATCCGGGACAGGGAAGAGGGTCCTACAATGAGCAGTTCTTC
NA TRBJ2-7 TRBV4-2 NA CASSQGSASAIYEQYF TGTGCCAGCAGCCAAGGGTCCGCTAGCGCGATTTACGAGCAGTACTTC
once TRBJ2-5 TRBV20-1 NA CSATPRAGTQYF TGCAGTGCCACCCCCCGAGCGGGGACCCAGTACTTC
NA TRBJ1-1 TRBV12-3/TRBV12-4 NA CASRLTGRNTEAFF TGTGCCAGCAGATTAACAGGGCGGAACACTGAAGCTTTCTTT
few TRBJ2-7 TRBV27 NA CASSLGGGNYEQYF TGTGCCAGCAGTTTGGGTGGGGGGAACTACGAGCAGTACTTC
few TRBJ2-7 TRBV27 NA CASSLTAYPTYEQYF TGTGCCAGCAGTCTGACGGCGTACCCGACCTACGAGCAGTACTTC
NA TRBJ1-1 TRBV5-1 NA CASSLSIGHTEAFF TGCGCCAGCAGCTTGTCAATTGGGCACACTGAAGCTTTCTTT
NA TRBJ1-5 TRBV12-3/TRBV12-4 TRBD1 CASSPDRACNQPQHF TGTGCCAGCAGTCCGGACAGGGCTTGCAATCAGCCCCAGCATTTT
NA TRBJ2-3 TRBV5-4 NA CASSSMQRTDTQYF TGTGCCAGCAGCTCTATGCAGCGCACAGATACGCAGTATTTT